A single sample gave rise to the 7 T cell receptor beta chains below, sequenced in a study of blood T cell repertoires in COVID-19. This table comes from immunoSEQ multiplex PCR, and its TCRdb copy is limited to in-frame clones, with some not included. The sample lists 100,000 to 150,000 clones; around 81% were seen once. The sample taken for sequencing was peripheral blood. The receptors originated from a man aged 30-40 years with COVID-19, enrolled during active disease.

This clone was seen repeatedly, ten times or more. The chain links TRBV7-9 to TRBJ2-2; possibly TRBD2 for D (6 bases). In germline, CDR1 is SEHNR, CDR2 FQNEAQ (reference sequence). Trimming took 5 bases from V and 2 from J, leaving 15 bases between them. CDR3 size: 16 residues. CDR3: CASSGDSGLNTGELFF. CDR3 coding DNA: TGTGCCAGCAGCGGAGATTCGGGACTTAACACCGGGGAGCTGTTTTTT.

This chain's CDR3 is CASSFGGYGYTF. Written as DNA, the CDR3 is TGTGCCAGCAGCTTTGGGGGGTATGGCTACACCTTC. V and J are TRBV7-2 and TRBJ1-2; weak D call: TRBD1 (5 bases). V dropped 3 bases and J dropped 5 bases, with 7 bases sitting between them. The CDR3 loop spans 12 amino acids. Germline V gives CDR1 SGHTA, CDR2 FQGNSA.

The rearrangement joins TRBV7-2 to TRBJ2-2; no firm D call. From germline, CDR1 is SGHTA and CDR2 FQGNSA. V was cut by 0 bases and J by 2 bases, with 7 bases left in between. The CDR3 runs 15 residues. DNA of the CDR3: TGTGCCAGCAGCTTAGCCGAAGCCAACACCGGGGAGCTGTTTTTT. Translated: CASSLAEANTGELFF.

There are a few counts of this clone. This chain uses TRBV28 with TRBJ1-1; D is uncertain. The germline CDR1 and CDR2 sequences are MDHEN and SYDVKM. This CDR3 contains 13 residues. Trimming removed 5 bases at V and 0 bases at J, with 7 bases between. CDR3 sequence: CASSRTVNTEAFF. The CDR3 region has the DNA TGTGCCAGCAGTAGAACAGTGAACACTGAAGCTTTCTTT.

V and J are TRBV24-1 and TRBJ1-5, with 7 bases matching TRBD1. Trimming at V came to 3 bases and at J to 5 bases, leaving 9 bases not matched to a gene. Germline lookup yields CDR1 KGHDR and CDR2 SFDVKD. The CDR3 runs to 16 residues. CDR3 protein: CATSDTDREWDQPQHF. In DNA, the CDR3 is TGTGCCACCAGTGATACAGACAGGGAGTGGGATCAGCCCCAGCATTTT.

The V call is TRBV10-1, the J call TRBJ1-5; TRBD1 matches at 8 bases. This CDR3 region has 17 residues. V was clipped by 10 bases and J by 2 bases; unmatched bases: 16. Germline lookup yields CDR1 WNHNN and CDR2 SYGVQD (reference sequence). CDR3 nucleotides: TGCGCCAACGGAAGACAGGGGAGTAGTTTTGGCAATCAGCCCCAGCATTTT. It is translated as CANGRQGSSFGNQPQHF.

This chain connects TRBV3-1 (or the pseudogene TRBV3-2) to TRBJ2-3; D possibly corresponds to TRBD1 (6 bases). Germline loops: CDR1 LGHDT, CDR2 YNNKEL (reference sequence). The V end was cut by 5 bases, the J end by 4 bases, with 16 bases between. The CDR3 length is 15 residues. The CDR3 DNA reads as TGTGCCAGCAGCGCAAGACAGGCGATCGCAGATACGCAGTATTTT. It codes for CASSARQAIADTQYF.